The 18 T cell receptor beta chains below all came from one sample that was sequenced in a study of regulatory T cells in long-lasting Graves disease (dated by TCRdb to the early 2020s). The meaning of the sample's time point label: newly diagnosed GD, antithyroid drugs for less than 3 months. RNA was extracted from PBMCs in TRIzol for both TCR sequencing and RNA sequencing. Library preparation employed multiplex PCR. The reads were generated on an Illumina HiSeq 4000. iRepertoire HTBI primers and Arm-PCR amplification of CDR3 regions were used to construct TCR beta libraries. The public sequencing data were trimmed at Q25 with fastp and processed into clonotypes with MiXCR by TCRdb, which kept only in-frame beta chains. Records with the same CDR3 protein are collapsed into one entry carrying the most frequent genes and DNA. Counted in this sample were roughly 610,000 distinct CDR3 sequences; approximately 16% of them appeared once. Clones ranked in the top ten supply approximately 12% of the sample.

The data also belong to a second study, concerning T cells in Graves' hyperthyroidism and ophthalmopathy.

Specimen: peripheral blood mononuclear cells (PBMCs), collected at new diagnosis, from a patient treated with antithyroid drugs. The origin of the receptors is a man aged 18 to 35 with Graves disease. Donor details come from another sample of the same person, matched by shared clones.

A word on this clonotype: A much larger clone is a single base away; this may be a read error. The chain links TRBV7-9 to TRBJ2-1; D not resolved. The V end was cut by 8 bases, the J end by 14 bases, with 13 bases between. The CDR3 consists of 10 residues. The germline V gene encodes CDR1 SEHNR and CDR2 FQNEAQ (reference sequence). The chain's CDR3 is CASGSRWEFF. DNA for the CDR3: TGTGCCAGCGGTTCGCGGTGGGAGTTCTTC.

This clonotype showed up just a few times. The chain links TRBV18 to TRBJ1-1, with a weak D call TRBD1 (5 bases). Deletions cut 2 bases from V and 0 bases from J, with 13 bases between. The CDR3 has 16 amino acids. Germline-derived CDR1 and CDR2 are KGHSH and LQKENI. CDR3 residues: CASSPFGGSLNTEAFF. The CDR3 DNA is TGTGCCAGCTCACCATTCGGGGGGTCTTTGAACACTGAAGCTTTCTTT. Full variable domain (outside the CDR3, taken from reference TRBV18 and TRBJ1-1): NAGVMQNPRHLVRRRGQEARLRCSPMKGHSHVYWYRQLPEEGLKFMVYLQKENIIDESGMPKERFSAEFPKEGPSILRIQQVVRGDSAAYFCASSPFGGSLNTEAFFGQGTRLTVV.

This clonotype was observed many times. An end of the junction does not agree with germline; a read error may underlie this. V is TRBV5-1 and J is TRBJ1-5; TRBD1 agrees at 7 bases. This CDR3 contains 14 residues. Germline V gene sequence: CDR1 SGHRS, CDR2 YFSETQ. CDR3 protein: CASSLGGRNQPQHF. CDR3 nucleotide sequence: TGTGCCAGCAGTTTAGGGGGCCGCAATCAGCCCCAGCATTTT.

This clonotype has ten or more counts. The chain joins TRBV2 to TRBJ1-2; 8 bases agree with TRBD1. V lost 8 bases to trimming and J lost 0 bases; unmatched junction nucleotides: 8. This CDR3 region has 15 residues. Germline V gives CDR1 SNHLY, CDR2 FYNNEI. The CDR3 DNA sequence: TGTGCCAGCGGACCCCACAGGGGGTCTAACTATGGCTACACCTTC. Amino acid sequence: CASGPHRGSNYGYTF.

This clonotype was detected many times. The chain uses TRBV11-2 and TRBJ2-5; 16 nucleotides line up with TRBD2. V lost 3 bases to trimming and J lost 5 bases; unmatched junction nucleotides: 6. Germline V gene data show CDR1 as SGHAT and CDR2 as FQNNGV. The CDR3 is 17 amino acids. The DNA of the CDR3 is TGTGCCAGCAGCTTGGGACTAGCGGGAGGGCCCAAGGAGACCCAGTACTTC. Its translation: CASSLGLAGGPKETQYF.

Details on this clonotype: A junction boundary mismatches the germline segment, possibly from a read error. The chain combines TRBV18 with TRBJ2-4; D is ambiguous. The CDR3 has 12 amino acids. Germline-derived CDR1 and CDR2 are KGHSH and LQKENI. The CDR3 nucleotides are TGTGCCAGCCCACCCGGGTCGGACATTCAGTACTTC. Protein sequence: CASPPGSDIQYF. The whole variable domain, remainder taken from reference TRBV18 and TRBJ2-4, is NAGVMQNPRHLVRRRGQEARLRCSPMKGHSHVYWYRQLPEEGLKFMVYLQKENIIDESGMPKERFSAEFPKEGPSILRIQQVVRGDSAAYFCASPPGSDIQYFGAGTRLSVL.

This clonotype was detected a few times. The J gene is TRBJ2-1, the V gene TRBV19, with 7 bases matching TRBD2. With V trimmed by 2 bases and J by 6 bases, 10 bases remained unmatched. This CDR3 spans 16 amino acids. Germline V gene lookup returns CDR1 LNHDA and CDR2 SQIVND (reference sequence). Written as DNA, the CDR3 is TGTGCCAGTAGTATAATGACTAGCCCTCCGGCCAATGAGCAGTTCTTC. It encodes CASSIMTSPPANEQFF.

This clonotype was detected a few times. The chain couples TRBV2 to TRBJ1-2; D is uncertain. The CDR3 covers 15 residues. Looked up from germline, CDR1 is SNHLY and CDR2 is FYNNEI. The ends were cut back, 1 base at V and 6 bases at J, with 15 bases in the middle. The CDR3 nucleotides read TGTGCCAGCAGTGAAGAATTCTGGGTGGAAGATGGCTACACCTTC. Translated, it gives CASSEEFWVEDGYTF.

The table lists this clonotype with many counts. This CDR3 reads CASSFLTSGTDTQYF. CDR3 coding DNA: TGTGCCAGCAGCTTCTTGACTAGCGGGACGGATACGCAGTATTTT. This chain joins TRBV7-8 and TRBJ2-3, with 11 positions matching TRBD2. CDR1 is SGHVS and CDR2 is FQNEAQ in the germline V gene. There are 15 residues in the CDR3. V shed 3 bases and J 6 bases; nucleotides not matched to a gene: 5.

Comments on this clonotype: The junction departs from germline at one end; a sequencing error may be responsible. V usage is TRBV5-6 and J usage is TRBJ2-4; weak D call: TRBD2 (5 bases). The CDR3 contains 15 residues. Germline assignment: CDR1 SGHDT and CDR2 YYEEEE. The CDR3 DNA follows: TGTGTCAGCAGCTTGGTTGGCAGATCCGAGGGAATTCAGTACTTC. This codes for CVSSLVGRSEGIQYF.

This clonotype occurred many times. Here the CDR3 reads CSARSPGYEQYF. The CDR3, as DNA: TGCAGTGCTCGGAGCCCAGGGTACGAGCAGTACTTC. The V and J genes are TRBV20-1 and TRBJ2-7, with TRBD1 as a possible D gene (5 bases). V dropped 5 bases and J dropped 4 bases, with 12 bases sitting between them. The germline CDR1 and CDR2 sequences are DFQATT and SNEGSKA (reference sequence). This CDR3 has 12 amino acids.

At least ten counts were recorded for this clonotype. The chain combines TRBV28 with TRBJ2-7, with D unresolved. The V gene's germline CDR1 is MDHEN and CDR2 SYDVKM. The V end lost 1 base, the J end lost 0 bases, and 7 bases lay between the germline ends. This CDR3 has 14 residues. CDR3 residues: CASSLFGVSYEQYF. The CDR3 nucleotides are TGTGCCAGCAGTTTATTTGGCGTCTCCTACGAGCAGTACTTC.

The chain carries TRBV29-1 and TRBJ2-7; 10 positions match TRBD1. V trimming: 3 bases; J trimming: 5 bases; junction bases outside the gene matches: 7. Per germline, CDR1 SQVTM and CDR2 ANQGSEA. CDR3 length: 14 amino acids. The CDR3 coding sequence is TGCAGCGTTGATTTGGGGACAGGGGCTAACGAGCAGTACTTC. Translating gives CSVDLGTGANEQYF.

Concerning this clonotype: The junction departs from germline at one end; a sequencing error may be responsible. V gene TRBV6-2 or TRBV6-3 combines with J gene TRBJ2-7; the match to TRBD2 covers 8 bases. Germline CDR1 MNHEY, CDR2 SVGEGT. The CDR3 runs to 15 residues. CDR3 sequence reads: CAGSRGGRRGYEQYF. CDR3 bases: TGTGCCGGCAGCCGGGGGGGTCGACGGGGTTACGAGCAGTACTTC.

V and J are TRBV30 and TRBJ2-5; D is undetermined. Germline values: CDR1 GTSNPN, CDR2 SVGIG (reference sequence). This CDR3 spans 11 amino acids. Trimming stripped 5 bases from V and 5 bases from J, with 9 bases between. The CDR3 reads CAWGPGETQYF. DNA of the CDR3: TGTGCCTGGGGGCCCGGGGAGACCCAGTACTTC. Variable domain in full (rest from reference TRBV30 and TRBJ2-5): SQTIHQWPATLVQPVGSPLSLECTVEGTSNPNLYWYRQAAGRGLQLLFYSVGIGQISSEVPQNLSASRPQDRQFILSSKKLLLSDSGFYLCAWGPGETQYFGPGTRLLVL.

This clonotype was seen repeatedly, ten times or more. This chain links TRBV2 with TRBJ1-6; D remains ambiguous. Looked up from germline, CDR1 is SNHLY and CDR2 is FYNNEI. The CDR3 contains 16 residues. V shed 6 bases and J shed 4 bases, with 16 bases lying between them. The CDR3 DNA sequence: TGTGCCAGCAGCCTCTCTGGTGGGGAGTATAATTCACCCCTCCACTTT. Its protein product is CASSLSGGEYNSPLHF.

V is TRBV11-2 and J is TRBJ1-2, with 7 bases matching TRBD1. V lost 5 bases, J lost 5 bases, and 11 bases stayed unmatched. There are 15 residues in the CDR3. Germline values: CDR1 SGHAT, CDR2 FQNNGV. CDR3 protein: CASSLTGQPHYGYTF. The CDR3 nucleotides read TGTGCCAGCAGCCTAACGGGACAGCCACATTATGGCTACACCTTC.

This clonotype was picked up a small number of times. This sequence joins TRBV20-1 and TRBJ1-2, with TRBD1 matching over 7 bases. This CDR3 region has 18 residues. Germline assignment: CDR1 DFQATT and CDR2 SNEGSKA (reference sequence). Unmatched junction bases numbered 16, after V lost 1 base and J lost 2 bases. CDR3 sequence: CSARVPDSGTAGNYGYTF. The CDR3, as DNA: TGCAGTGCTAGAGTGCCGGATTCCGGGACAGCGGGGAACTATGGCTACACCTTC.